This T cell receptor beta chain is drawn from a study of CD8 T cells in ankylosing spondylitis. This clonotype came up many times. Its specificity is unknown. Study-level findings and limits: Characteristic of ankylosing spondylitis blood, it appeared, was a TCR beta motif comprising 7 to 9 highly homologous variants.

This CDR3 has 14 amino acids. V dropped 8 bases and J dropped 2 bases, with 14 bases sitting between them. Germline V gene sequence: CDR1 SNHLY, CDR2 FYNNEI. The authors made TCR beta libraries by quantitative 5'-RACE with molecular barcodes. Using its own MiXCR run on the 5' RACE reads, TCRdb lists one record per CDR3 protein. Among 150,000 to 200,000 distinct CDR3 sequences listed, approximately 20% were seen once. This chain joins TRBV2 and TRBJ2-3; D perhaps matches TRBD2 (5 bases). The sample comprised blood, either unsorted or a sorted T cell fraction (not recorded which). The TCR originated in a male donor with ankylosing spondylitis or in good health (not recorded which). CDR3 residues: CASLTSRATDTQYF. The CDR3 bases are TGTGCCAGCCTAACCTCGCGGGCCACAGATACGCAGTATTTT. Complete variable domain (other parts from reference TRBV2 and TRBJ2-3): EPEVTQTPSHQVTQMGQEVILRCVPISNHLYFYWYRQILGQKVEFLVSFYNNEISEKSEIFDDQFSVERPDGSNFTLKIRSTKLEDSAMYFCASLTSRATDTQYFGPGTRLTVL.